This entry lists 27 T cell receptor beta chains sequenced from one sample in a study of blood T cell repertoires in COVID-19. Libraries were prepared by immunoSEQ multiplex PCR; TCRdb keeps only in-frame clonotypes and omits some of them. The sample includes about 200,000 clones, roughly 90% seen only once; the top ten take roughly a sixth. Sequenced material: peripheral blood. The receptors derive from a man aged 50-60 years with COVID-19, enrolled during active disease.

The V and J genes are TRBV18 and TRBJ2-5; TRBD2 aligns across 11 bases. Germline-derived CDR1 and CDR2 are KGHSH and LQKENI. This CDR3 region has 19 residues. With V trimmed by 0 bases and J by 2 bases, 11 bases remained unmatched. The CDR3 DNA follows: TGTGCCAGCTCACCACCTCGCTCATTTTCTAGCGGGGGGCAAGAGACCCAGTACTTC. Translation gives CASSPPRSFSSGGQETQYF.

This chain uses TRBV5-8 with TRBJ2-7, with D maybe TRBD1 (6 bases). Trimming took 4 bases from V and 3 from J, leaving 23 bases between them. CDR3 size: 17 residues. Germline loops: CDR1 SGHTS, CDR2 YDEGEE. CDR3 DNA sequence: TGTGCCAGCAGCCGCACAGGGAGTAGTGCGGGCGACTACGAGCAGTACTTC. Translating it yields CASSRTGSSAGDYEQYF.

V is TRBV9 and J is TRBJ1-4; TRBD1 agrees at 12 bases. Losses at the gene ends were 10 bases for V and 9 bases for J; bases not matched to a gene: 13. CDR1 and CDR2 from the germline V gene are SGDLS and YYNGEE. The CDR3 has 15 residues. The CDR3 DNA sequence: TGTGCCGGTTATAAAGACGGGACAGGGGGCAAAAAACTGTTTTTT. Its protein product is CAGYKDGTGGKKLFF.

V usage is TRBV7-9 and J usage is TRBJ1-1, with D hard to call. From germline, CDR1 is SEHNR and CDR2 FQNEAQ (reference sequence). Trimming cost V 0 bases and J 9 bases, with 14 bases left between them. This CDR3 comprises 14 residues. Written as DNA, the CDR3 is TGTGCCAGCAGCTTAGCCCAGCCGGGAGATAAAGCTTTCTTT. As protein: CASSLAQPGDKAFF. Using reference TRBV7-9 and TRBJ1-1 for the parts outside the CDR3, the full variable domain is DTGVSQNPRHKITKRGQNVTFRCDPISEHNRLYWYRQTLGQGPEFLTYFQNEAQLEKSRLLSDRFSAERPKGSFSTLEIQRTEQGDSAMYLCASSLAQPGDKAFFGQGTRLTVV.

The rearrangement uses TRBV7-2 and TRBJ2-1, with TRBD1 as a possible D gene (6 bases). CDR1 is SGHTA and CDR2 is FQGNSA in the germline V gene. Trimming cost V 1 base and J 7 bases, with 11 bases left between them. This CDR3 comprises 14 residues. The CDR3: CASSLGNTGNEQFF. CDR3 bases: TGTGCCAGCAGCTTAGGGAACACAGGGAATGAGCAGTTCTTC. Looking up the rest from reference TRBV7-2 and TRBJ2-1 gives the full variable domain: GAGVSQSPSNKVTEKGKDVELRCDPISGHTALYWYRQSLGQGLEFLIYFQGNSAPDKSGLPSDRFSAERTGGSVSTLTIQRTQQEDSAVYLCASSLGNTGNEQFFGPGTRLTVL.

V gene TRBV10-3 combines with J gene TRBJ1-5; the D gene is possibly TRBD1 (5 bases). Trimming removed 6 bases from V and 7 bases from J, with 13 bases in between. CDR1 ENHRY and CDR2 SYGVKD come from the germline V gene. CDR3 length equals 13 residues. CDR3 amino acids: CAIRLQENQPQHF. The CDR3 DNA sequence: TGTGCCATCAGGCTACAGGAGAACCAGCCCCAGCATTTT.

This chain connects TRBV2 to TRBJ2-5; 8 nucleotides match TRBD1. V gave up 6 bases and J gave up 5 bases; unmatched junction bases: 11. CDR1 is SNHLY, CDR2 FYNNEI, per germline. There are 15 residues in the CDR3. This CDR3 is CASREPTGAVETQYF. The CDR3 nucleotides read TGTGCCAGCAGGGAACCGACAGGGGCCGTGGAGACCCAGTACTTC.

The CDR3: CASSPETGDFYYEQYF. CDR3 DNA sequence: TGTGCCAGCAGCCCCGAGACAGGGGATTTTTACTACGAGCAGTACTTC. The chain links TRBV7-4 to TRBJ2-7; 8 nucleotides line up with TRBD1. This CDR3 is 16 amino acids long. Germline V gene sequence: CDR1 SGHVT, CDR2 SQSDAQ. V trimming: 5 bases; J trimming: 3 bases; junction bases outside the gene matches: 12.

This clone was observed once. The rearrangement joins TRBV19 to TRBJ2-3; 13 bases fit TRBD2. J was trimmed by 2 bases and V by 4 bases; bases with no gene match: 9. Germline CDR1 LNHDA, CDR2 SQIVND (reference sequence). The CDR3 loop spans 18 amino acids. This CDR3 reads CASSTGLAGPFSTDTQYF. The CDR3 bases are TGTGCCAGTAGTACGGGACTAGCGGGACCCTTTTCCACAGATACGCAGTATTTT.

The chain uses TRBV20-1 and TRBJ2-1; 7 bases match TRBD1. J gave up 6 bases and V 3 bases, and 11 bases lay outside the gene matches. Germline V gene sequence: CDR1 DFQATT, CDR2 SNEGSKA (reference sequence). The length of the CDR3 is 15 residues. The CDR3 coding sequence is TGCAGTGCTAGTAGTATGACAGGGCGCCCCAATGAGCAGTTCTTC. Its translation is CSASSMTGRPNEQFF.

The chain has TRBV5-1 and TRBJ2-7, with 7 bases fitting TRBD1. The V gene end was trimmed by 0 bases and the J gene end by 2 bases; junction bases not matched to a gene: 2. The germline V gene encodes CDR1 SGHRS and CDR2 YFSETQ. The length of the CDR3 is 14 residues. This CDR3 is CASSLGDSAYEQYF. The CDR3 region has the DNA TGCGCCAGCAGCTTGGGGGACAGTGCCTACGAGCAGTACTTC.

This clone has more than one count but fewer than ten. V and J are TRBV19 and TRBJ1-6; D gene ambiguous. CDR1 LNHDA and CDR2 SQIVND come from the germline V gene (reference sequence). The CDR3 is 14 amino acids. The ends were cut back, 8 bases at V and 5 bases at J, with 13 bases in the middle. The CDR3 DNA follows: TGTGCCAGTCGCCTTGGAGCAGATAATTCACCCCTCCACTTT. Protein product: CASRLGADNSPLHF.

V and J are TRBV29-1 and TRBJ2-3; weak D call: TRBD1 (7 bases). Germline assignment: CDR1 SQVTM and CDR2 ANQGSEA. The V end lost 3 bases, the J end lost 4 bases, and 11 bases lay between the germline ends. This CDR3 has 13 amino acids. The CDR3 spells CSVDGGGPDTQYF. The DNA of the CDR3 is TGCAGCGTTGATGGAGGGGGCCCAGATACGCAGTATTTT.

The chain joins TRBV5-6 to TRBJ1-1; D ambiguous. This CDR3 is 12 amino acids long. Germline lookup yields CDR1 SGHDT and CDR2 YYEEEE. V lost 4 bases and J lost 5, with 9 bases in between. CDR3 protein: CASSLTGTEAFF. Written as DNA, the CDR3 is TGTGCCAGCAGCCTTACCGGGACTGAAGCTTTCTTT.

V and J are TRBV29-1 and TRBJ2-5, with 7 bases fitting TRBD1. The trim removed 0 bases at V and 1 base at J, leaving 20 bases unmatched. From germline, CDR1 is SQVTM and CDR2 ANQGSEA. The CDR3 spans 20 residues. In DNA, the CDR3 is TGCAGCGTTGAAGAAGATCATGTACTCCGGACAGGTACTAGCCAAGAGACCCAGTACTTC. This translates into CSVEEDHVLRTGTSQETQYF. The full variable domain, its missing parts supplied by reference TRBV29-1 and TRBJ2-5, is SAVISQKPSRDICQRGTSLTIQCQVDSQVTMMFWYRQQPGQSLTLIATANQGSEATYESGFVIDKFPISRPNLTFSTLTVSNMSPEDSSIYLCSVEEDHVLRTGTSQETQYFGPGTRLLVL.

The rearrangement joins TRBV19 to TRBJ2-1, with TRBD2 identical over 8 bases. Germline lookup yields CDR1 LNHDA and CDR2 SQIVND (reference sequence). Unmatched junction bases numbered 19, after V lost 6 bases and J lost 12 bases. CDR3 length: 16 residues. CDR3 bases: TGTGCCAGTAGGACACGATCGACCGGGACTAGTTTCGCGCAGTTCTTC. This translates into CASRTRSTGTSFAQFF.

The chain joins TRBV7-2 to TRBJ2-7, with D uncertain. Trimming left V 5 bases short and J 10 bases short, with 18 bases between. The germline gives CDR1 SGHTA, CDR2 FQGNSA. CDR3 length: 13 residues. CDR3 protein: CASSPHAASIQYF. CDR3 bases: TGTGCCAGCAGCCCACACGCGGCGTCCATACAGTACTTC.

J is TRBJ1-1 and V is TRBV9, with 10 bases matching TRBD1. Looked up from germline, CDR1 is SGDLS and CDR2 is YYNGEE. The length of the CDR3 is 17 residues. J was trimmed by 5 bases and V by 0 bases; bases with no gene match: 10. The CDR3 loop is CASSVVGTGVGGTEAFF. DNA for the CDR3: TGTGCCAGCAGCGTAGTCGGGACAGGGGTTGGGGGGACTGAAGCTTTCTTT.

This clone was seen only once. The chain employs TRBV3-1 (or the pseudogene TRBV3-2) and TRBJ2-1, with TRBD1 identical over 11 bases. The germline gives CDR1 LGHDT, CDR2 YNNKEL (reference sequence). V was clipped by 0 bases and J by 7 bases; unmatched bases: 5. The CDR3 has 16 residues. As DNA, the CDR3 is TGTGCCAGCAGCCAAGATGGACAGGGGGCTTGGAATGAGCAGTTCTTC. It yields the protein CASSQDGQGAWNEQFF.

The chain joins TRBV7-2 to TRBJ2-7; possible D gene TRBD2, 7 bases. Trimming shortened V by 0 bases and J by 3 bases, and 12 bases separated the two germline ends. The CDR3 totals 15 residues. CDR1 SGHTA and CDR2 FQGNSA come from the germline V gene. CDR3 amino acids: CASSLAGGPVYEQYF. The CDR3 DNA follows: TGTGCCAGCAGCTTAGCGGGGGGGCCCGTCTACGAGCAGTACTTC. Filled out from reference TRBV7-2 and TRBJ2-7, the complete variable domain reads GAGVSQSPSNKVTEKGKDVELRCDPISGHTALYWYRQSLGQGLEFLIYFQGNSAPDKSGLPSDRFSAERTGGSVSTLTIQRTQQEDSAVYLCASSLAGGPVYEQYFGPGTRLTVT.

This clone occurred once. This chain uses TRBV7-2 with TRBJ1-4; D unclear. Trimming took off 2 bases at V and 8 bases at J, with 6 bases between the two ends. CDR1 and CDR2 (germline): SGHTA, FQGNSA. The CDR3 has 12 amino acids. This CDR3 reads CASSLPSEKLFF. In nucleotides, the CDR3 is TGTGCCAGCAGCTTACCATCAGAAAAACTGTTTTTT.

This clone was found a few times. The CDR3 region is CASSFMTGDGYTF. CDR3 nucleotides: TGCGCCAGCAGCTTTATGACAGGGGATGGCTACACCTTC. The chain links TRBV5-1 to TRBJ1-2; TRBD1 agrees at 8 bases. CDR3 length equals 13 residues. Germline V gene data show CDR1 as SGHRS and CDR2 as YFSETQ. The V segment lost 2 bases and the J segment 6 bases; nucleotides outside the gene matches: 3.

V and J are TRBV28 and TRBJ2-7; 9 bases map to TRBD1. Germline V gene lookup returns CDR1 MDHEN and CDR2 SYDVKM. This CDR3 has 15 amino acids. J gave up 2 bases and V 5 bases, and 7 bases lay outside the gene matches. CDR3 nucleotides: TGTGCCAGCAGTAGCCCGGGACAGGGTGCCTACGAGCAGTACTTC. It encodes CASSSPGQGAYEQYF.

This clone is a singleton in its sample. This chain connects TRBV2 to TRBJ1-2; tentatively, D is TRBD1 (5 bases). Germline-derived CDR1 and CDR2 are SNHLY and FYNNEI. V was pared by 2 bases and J by 8 bases, with 18 bases between. This CDR3 contains 15 residues. The CDR3, as DNA: TGTGCCAGCAGTGAAACGTTGGCAGGGATATGGGGCTACACCTTC. It codes for CASSETLAGIWGYTF.

This sequence joins TRBV7-2 and TRBJ2-7; possibly TRBD2 for D (6 bases). The CDR3 consists of 18 residues. The germline CDR1 and CDR2 sequences are SGHTA and FQGNSA. The ends were cut back, 5 bases at V and 3 bases at J, with 26 bases in the middle. In DNA, the CDR3 is TGTGCCAGCAGCGTAGGTCCCTTAGCGGTCCGAACGAACTACGAGCAGTACTTC. It codes for CASSVGPLAVRTNYEQYF.

The chain couples TRBV5-1 to TRBJ1-5; D gene uncertain. Germline lookup yields CDR1 SGHRS and CDR2 YFSETQ. Trimming took 1 base from V and 7 from J, leaving 9 bases between them. The CDR3 loop spans 13 amino acids. CDR3 in amino acids: CASSLWVGQPQHF. DNA for the CDR3: TGCGCCAGCAGCTTGTGGGTGGGCCAGCCCCAGCATTTT.

V is TRBV5-4 and J is TRBJ2-2, with 14 bases identical to TRBD2. The V gene's germline CDR1 is SGHNT and CDR2 YYREEE (reference sequence). CDR3 size: 18 residues. V was pared by 3 bases and J by 5 bases, with 9 bases of the junction left unmatched. The CDR3 region has the DNA TGTGCCAGCAGCTCGACTGTGACTAGCGGGGGGGCGACCGGGGAGCTGTTTTTT. This encodes CASSSTVTSGGATGELFF.